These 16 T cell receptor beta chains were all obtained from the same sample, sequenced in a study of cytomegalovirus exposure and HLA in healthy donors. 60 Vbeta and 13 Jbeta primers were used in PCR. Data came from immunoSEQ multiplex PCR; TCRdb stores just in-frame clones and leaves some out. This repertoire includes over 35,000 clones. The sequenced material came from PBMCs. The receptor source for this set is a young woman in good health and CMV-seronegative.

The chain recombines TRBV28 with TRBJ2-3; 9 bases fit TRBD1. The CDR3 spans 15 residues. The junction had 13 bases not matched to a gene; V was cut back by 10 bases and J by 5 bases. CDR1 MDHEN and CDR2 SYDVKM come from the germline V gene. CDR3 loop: CAISRDRDQGDTQYF. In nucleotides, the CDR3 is TGTGCCATATCCCGGGACAGGGATCAGGGAGATACGCAGTATTTT. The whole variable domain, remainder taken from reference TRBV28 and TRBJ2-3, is DVKVTQSSRYLVKRTGEKVFLECVQDMDHENMFWYRQDPGLGLRLIYFSYDVKMKEKGDIPEGYSVSREKKERFSLILESASTNQTSMYLCAISRDRDQGDTQYFGPGTRLTVL.

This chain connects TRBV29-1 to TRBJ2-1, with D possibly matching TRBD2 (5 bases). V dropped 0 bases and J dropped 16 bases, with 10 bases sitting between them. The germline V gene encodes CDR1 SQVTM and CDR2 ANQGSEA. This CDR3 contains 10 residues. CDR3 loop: CSVEEPGRFF. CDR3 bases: TGCAGCGTTGAAGAACCGGGGAGATTCTTC.

In DNA, the CDR3 is TGTGCCAGCAGCCAAGGAGGGCTTTTGGTAATTAACGAGCAGTACTTC. Amino acids: CASSQGGLLVINEQYF. The rearrangement joins TRBV14 to TRBJ2-7, with D maybe TRBD2 (5 bases). CDR1 is SGHDN, CDR2 FVKESK, per germline. V was trimmed by 1 base and J by 5 bases, leaving 18 bases between them. The CDR3 is 16 amino acids. The full variable domain, rest sourced from reference TRBV14 and TRBJ2-7, is EAGVTQFPSHSVIEKGQTVTLRCDPISGHDNLYWYRRVMGKEIKFLLHFVKESKQDESGMPNNRFLAERTGGTYSTLKVQPAELEDSGVYFCASSQGGLLVINEQYFGPGTRLTVT.

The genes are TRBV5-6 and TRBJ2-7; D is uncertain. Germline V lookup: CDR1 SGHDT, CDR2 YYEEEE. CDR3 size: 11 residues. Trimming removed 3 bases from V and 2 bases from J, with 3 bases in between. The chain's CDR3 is CASSSAYEQYF. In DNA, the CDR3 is TGTGCCAGCAGCTCCGCCTACGAGCAGTACTTC.

CDR3 sequence reads: CASSQRPGQAADTQYF. The CDR3 region has the DNA TGCGCCAGCAGCCAACGACCCGGACAGGCGGCAGATACGCAGTATTTT. The V call is TRBV4-1, the J call TRBJ2-3, with 7 bases that match TRBD1. V shed 2 bases and J 4 bases; nucleotides not matched to a gene: 9. This CDR3 spans 16 amino acids. Germline V lookup: CDR1 MGHRA, CDR2 YSYEKL.

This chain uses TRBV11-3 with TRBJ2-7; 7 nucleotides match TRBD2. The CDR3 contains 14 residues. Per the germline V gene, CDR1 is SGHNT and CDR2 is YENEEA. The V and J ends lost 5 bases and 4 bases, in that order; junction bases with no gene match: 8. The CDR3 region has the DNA TGTGCCAGCAGCCCCCGGGACTACGGATACGAGCAGTACTTC. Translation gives CASSPRDYGYEQYF.

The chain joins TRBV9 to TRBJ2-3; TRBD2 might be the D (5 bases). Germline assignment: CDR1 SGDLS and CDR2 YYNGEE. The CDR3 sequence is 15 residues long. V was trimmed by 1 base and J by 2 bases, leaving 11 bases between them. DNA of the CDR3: TGTGCCAGCAGCGTATACTCGGGGTACACAGATACGCAGTATTTT. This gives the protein CASSVYSGYTDTQYF.

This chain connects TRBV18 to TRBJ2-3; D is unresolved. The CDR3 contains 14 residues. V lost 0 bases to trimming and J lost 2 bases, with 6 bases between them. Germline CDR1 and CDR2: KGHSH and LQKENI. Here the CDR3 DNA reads TGTGCCAGCTCACCACCGACAACCACAGATACGCAGTATTTT. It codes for CASSPPTTTDTQYF. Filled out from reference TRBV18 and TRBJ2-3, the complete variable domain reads NAGVMQNPRHLVRRRGQEARLRCSPMKGHSHVYWYRQLPEEGLKFMVYLQKENIIDESGMPKERFSAEFPKEGPSILRIQQVVRGDSAAYFCASSPPTTTDTQYFGPGTRLTVL.

CDR3 sequence (DNA): TGTGCCAGCAGCTTATCGGGTAGCGGGGGGAACACCGGGGAGCTGTTTTTT. Its translation is CASSLSGSGGNTGELFF. The chain recombines TRBV7-3 with TRBJ2-2; 9 bases line up with TRBD2. With 2 bases clipped from V and 1 base from J, the junction kept 5 bases outside the gene matches. CDR1 is SGHTA and CDR2 is FQGTGA in the germline V gene. There are 17 residues in the CDR3.

The CDR3 DNA reads TGTGCCAGCAGCGGACAGGGACCCTCCTACGAGCAGTACTTC. This sequence encodes CASSGQGPSYEQYF. The chain uses TRBV9 and TRBJ2-7, with TRBD1 matching 7 bases. J gave up 0 bases and V 3 bases, and 3 bases lay outside the gene matches. There are 14 residues in the CDR3. Germline lookup yields CDR1 SGDLS and CDR2 YYNGEE. Filled out from reference TRBV9 and TRBJ2-7, the complete variable domain reads DSGVTQTPKHLITATGQRVTLRCSPRSGDLSVYWYQQSLDQGLQFLIQYYNGEERAKGNILERFSAQQFPDLHSELNLSSLELGDSALYFCASSGQGPSYEQYFGPGTRLTVT.

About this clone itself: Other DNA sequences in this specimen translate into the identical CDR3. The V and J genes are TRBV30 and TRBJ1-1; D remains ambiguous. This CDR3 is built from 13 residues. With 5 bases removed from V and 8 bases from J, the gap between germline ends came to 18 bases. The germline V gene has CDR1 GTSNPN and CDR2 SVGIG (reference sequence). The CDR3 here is CAWAIEPAREAFF. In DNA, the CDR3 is TGTGCCTGGGCCATCGAGCCCGCTCGGGAAGCTTTCTTT.

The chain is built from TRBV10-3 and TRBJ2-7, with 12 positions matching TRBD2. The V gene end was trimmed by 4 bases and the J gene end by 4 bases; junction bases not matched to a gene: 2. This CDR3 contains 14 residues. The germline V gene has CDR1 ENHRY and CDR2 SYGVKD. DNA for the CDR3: TGTGCCATCAGTGGGACTAGCGGGATGTACGAGCAGTACTTC. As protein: CAISGTSGMYEQYF.

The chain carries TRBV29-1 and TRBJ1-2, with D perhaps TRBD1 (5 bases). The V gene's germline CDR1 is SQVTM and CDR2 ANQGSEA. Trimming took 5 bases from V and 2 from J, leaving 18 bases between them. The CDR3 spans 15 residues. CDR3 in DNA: TGCAGCGTTATCCGTTGGGGGGTATCCAACTATGGCTACACCTTC. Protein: CSVIRWGVSNYGYTF.

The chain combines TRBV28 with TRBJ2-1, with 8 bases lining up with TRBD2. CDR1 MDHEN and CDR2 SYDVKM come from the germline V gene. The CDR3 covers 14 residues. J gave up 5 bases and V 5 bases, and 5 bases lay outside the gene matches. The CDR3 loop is CASSLIAGNNEQFF. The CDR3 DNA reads TGTGCCAGCAGTCTTATAGCGGGAAACAATGAGCAGTTCTTC.

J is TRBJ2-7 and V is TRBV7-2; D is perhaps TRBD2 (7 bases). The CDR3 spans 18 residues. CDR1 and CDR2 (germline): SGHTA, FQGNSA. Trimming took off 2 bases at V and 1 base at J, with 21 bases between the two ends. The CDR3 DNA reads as TGTGCCAGCAGCTTAATAGGGGGGGTCGGGAGACGATCCTACGAGCAGTACTTC. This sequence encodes CASSLIGGVGRRSYEQYF.

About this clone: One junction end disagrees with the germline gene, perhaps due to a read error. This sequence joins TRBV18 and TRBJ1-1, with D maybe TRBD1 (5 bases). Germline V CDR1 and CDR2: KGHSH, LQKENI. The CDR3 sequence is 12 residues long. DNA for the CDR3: TGTGCCAGCGGACACACGAACACTGAAGATTTCTTT. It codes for CASGHTNTEDFF.